The 21 T cell receptor beta chains below come from one sample, sequenced in a study of CD8 T cells in ankylosing spondylitis. General study findings and limits: Ankylosing spondylitis blood seemed to carry a telltale TCR beta motif made of fewer than ten highly homologous variants.

The antigens these receptors bind are not known. A single record per CDR3 protein comes from TCRdb applying MiXCR to the 5' RACE reads. The sample carries 650,000 to 800,000 distinct CDR3 sequences, under 20% recorded once. Sequencing was performed on blood, either unsorted or a sorted T cell fraction (not recorded which). These TCRs come from a male donor with ankylosing spondylitis.

The sample holds a few counts of this clonotype. The chain uses TRBV3-1 and TRBJ2-7; D remains unclear. V dropped 0 bases and J dropped 2 bases, with 11 bases sitting between them. The germline CDR1 and CDR2 sequences are LGHDT and YNNKEL (reference sequence). This CDR3 comprises 15 residues. The CDR3 DNA reads as TGTGCCAGCAGCCAAGAAGTGAGGAGTCCCTACGAGCAGTACTTC. It encodes CASSQEVRSPYEQYF.

The chain uses TRBV29-1 and TRBJ2-4; 7 bases are a match to TRBD1. The CDR3 totals 16 residues. Per germline, CDR1 SQVTM and CDR2 ANQGSEA. The V segment lost 0 bases and the J segment 5 bases; nucleotides outside the gene matches: 10. The CDR3 loop reads CSVEEGGGDAENIQYF. The CDR3 bases are TGCAGCGTTGAAGAAGGGGGCGGCGACGCGGAAAACATTCAGTACTTC.

Only a few counts were recorded for this clonotype. This chain connects TRBV11-2 to TRBJ2-7, with 8 bases lining up with TRBD2. Germline trimming cut 0 bases from V and 3 bases from J; bases unmatched to any gene: 10. The CDR3 has 17 amino acids. In germline, CDR1 is SGHAT, CDR2 FQNNGV. The CDR3 coding sequence is TGTGCCAGCAGCTTAGATCTTTCCTGGCGGGAGGTCTACGAGCAGTACTTC. Its translation: CASSLDLSWREVYEQYF. The full variable domain, in which reference TRBV11-2 and TRBJ2-7 provide the parts outside the CDR3, is EAGVAQSPRYKIIEKRQSVAFWCNPISGHATLYWYQQILGQGPKLLIQFQNNGVVDDSQLPKDRFSAERLKGVDSTLKIQPAKLEDSAVYLCASSLDLSWREVYEQYFGPGTRLTVT.

This clonotype was detected a few times. The chain is built from TRBV27 and TRBJ2-4; 9 bases agree with TRBD2. V lost 8 bases and J lost 4; bases outside the gene matches: 9. In germline, CDR1 is MNHEY, CDR2 SMNVEV (reference sequence). The CDR3 runs to 15 residues. In nucleotides, the CDR3 is TGTGCCAGCGGATCGGGAGGACTAGCGAAAAACATTCAGTACTTC. Amino acid sequence: CASGSGGLAKNIQYF.

This clonotype was seen only a few times. The V call is TRBV3-1, the J call TRBJ1-2; D unresolved. Germline CDR1 reads LGHDT; CDR2 reads YNNKEL (reference sequence). Trimming removed 0 bases from V and 7 bases from J, with 12 bases in between. The CDR3 is 14 residues long. The CDR3 loop reads CASSQEQELGGYTF. Written as DNA, the CDR3 is TGTGCCAGCAGCCAAGAGCAGGAATTGGGTGGCTACACCTTC.

This clonotype was observed many times. The J gene is TRBJ2-1, the V gene TRBV10-3, with D tentatively TRBD2 (5 bases). The CDR3 runs to 16 residues. Trimming removed 5 bases from V and 1 base from J, with 15 bases in between. In germline, CDR1 is ENHRY, CDR2 SYGVKD. The CDR3 loop is CAISFGSGSSYNEQFF. CDR3 bases: TGTGCCATCAGTTTCGGGTCGGGGAGTTCCTACAATGAGCAGTTCTTC.

This clonotype has more than one count but fewer than ten. This sequence joins TRBV12-3 or TRBV12-4 and TRBJ1-4, with D possibly matching TRBD1 (5 bases). This CDR3 is built from 18 residues. Trimming removed 3 bases from V and 6 bases from J, with 23 bases in between. The CDR3 DNA follows: TGTGCCAGCAGTTTGGGAGAGAATCAGGGAGGTCCTGATGAAAAACTGTTTTTT. It codes for CASSLGENQGGPDEKLFF.

The V and J genes are TRBV28 and TRBJ2-7, with D unresolved. Germline V lookup: CDR1 MDHEN, CDR2 SYDVKM. V lost 6 bases and J 5 bases, leaving 11 bases between the germline ends. This CDR3 region has 12 residues. The CDR3 spells CASSLTPDEQYF. The CDR3 bases are TGTGCCAGCAGCCTCACGCCGGACGAGCAGTACTTC.

V and J are TRBV29-1 and TRBJ2-1; 11 positions match TRBD2. Germline V gene data show CDR1 as SQVTM and CDR2 as ANQGSEA. The J segment lost 4 bases and the V segment lost 6 bases, leaving 5 bases of the junction unmatched. This CDR3 spans 14 amino acids. The DNA of the CDR3 is TGCAGCGTGGAACTAGCGGGAGAGTACAATGAGCAGTTCTTC. This codes for CSVELAGEYNEQFF.

The J gene is TRBJ2-2, the V gene TRBV12-3 or TRBV12-4; D might be TRBD2 (6 bases). V lost 1 base, J lost 5 bases, and 17 bases lay in between. This CDR3 region has 17 residues. This chain's CDR3 is CASSLGPYGSRTGELFF. The CDR3, as DNA: TGTGCCAGCAGTTTAGGGCCGTACGGGAGTCGTACCGGGGAGCTGTTTTTT.

V is TRBV28 and J is TRBJ1-2; weak D call: TRBD1 (5 bases). The germline V and J ends were trimmed by 6 bases and 4 bases, with 15 bases remaining between them. Germline-derived CDR1 and CDR2 are MDHEN and SYDVKM. The CDR3 runs to 14 residues. CDR3 bases: TGTGCCAGCAGCTCTGCAGGGTCCCTCTATGGCTACACCTTC. Translation: CASSSAGSLYGYTF.

The rearrangement uses TRBV4-2 and TRBJ2-3, with 13 bases aligning to TRBD2. The ends lost 0 bases at V and 7 bases at J; junction bases unmatched: 10. Per the germline V gene, CDR1 is LGHNA and CDR2 is YNFKEQ. The CDR3 consists of 18 residues. Written as DNA, the CDR3 is TGTGCCAGCAGCCAAGAGGGGGAACTAGCGGGAGGGCCCTATACGCAGTATTTT. Translating gives CASSQEGELAGGPYTQYF.

This clonotype was seen once. The rearrangement uses TRBV5-8 and TRBJ1-6, with a weak D call TRBD1 (5 bases). V was cut by 2 bases and J by 4 bases, with 13 bases left in between. CDR1 is SGHTS and CDR2 is YDEGEE in the germline V gene. CDR3 length equals 16 residues. The DNA for the CDR3 is TGTGCCAGCAGCTTCGGGACGGTGGTTTATAATTCACCCCTCCACTTT. Protein product: CASSFGTVVYNSPLHF.

The chain carries TRBV30 and TRBJ2-1, with no clear D. Germline V gene lookup returns CDR1 GTSNPN and CDR2 SVGIG (reference sequence). Trimming took 6 bases from V and 6 from J, leaving 12 bases between them. The CDR3 runs to 12 residues. The CDR3 sequence: CACFGRSNEQFF. Here the CDR3 DNA reads TGTGCCTGCTTTGGACGCTCCAATGAGCAGTTCTTC.

The chain recombines TRBV28 with TRBJ1-6; D possibly corresponds to TRBD1 (6 bases). Trimming left V 2 bases short and J 4 bases short, with 24 bases between. The CDR3 loop spans 20 amino acids. Germline V gene sequence: CDR1 MDHEN, CDR2 SYDVKM. The DNA of the CDR3 is TGTGCCAGCAGTTTAGGGGGGCAGGGGCTGTTGGACCTATATAATTCACCCCTCCACTTT. Translated: CASSLGGQGLLDLYNSPLHF.

This clonotype has ten or more counts. CDR3 loop: CSVETDMNTEAFF. The CDR3 DNA follows: TGCAGCGTTGAAACGGATATGAACACTGAAGCTTTCTTT. This rearrangement joins TRBV29-1 to TRBJ1-1; D is ambiguous. This CDR3 is 13 amino acids long. Germline CDR1 is SQVTM and CDR2 is ANQGSEA. Between the trimmed V and J ends, which lost 2 bases and 0 bases, there was a span of 7 bases.

This clonotype was recorded many times. V is TRBV24-1 and J is TRBJ2-1, with 8 bases fitting TRBD1. The junction had 2 bases not matched to a gene; V was cut back by 1 base and J by 7 bases. The CDR3 is 14 residues long. Germline-derived CDR1 and CDR2 are KGHDR and SFDVKD. The DNA of the CDR3 is TGTGCCACCAGTGATTTCACAGGGGGGAATGAGCAGTTCTTC. Protein: CATSDFTGGNEQFF.

This clonotype has a handful of counts. This CDR3 is CASSLTGVTNEKLFF. The CDR3, as DNA: TGTGCCAGCAGCCTGACAGGGGTAACTAATGAAAAACTGTTTTTT. This sequence joins TRBV7-3 and TRBJ1-4; 8 bases agree with TRBD1. Losses at the gene ends were 5 bases for V and 1 base for J; bases not matched to a gene: 3. The CDR3 length is 15 residues. Germline CDR1 and CDR2: SGHTA and FQGTGA.

The rearrangement uses TRBV25-1 and TRBJ2-7, with D possibly being TRBD2 (5 bases). The V gene's germline CDR1 is MGHDK and CDR2 SYGVNS. Trimming pared 3 bases from V and 2 bases from J, leaving 14 bases between. This CDR3 has 15 residues. In nucleotides, the CDR3 is TGTGCCAGCAGTGACCCAGCGGACCCCACCTACGAGCAGTACTTC. Protein sequence: CASSDPADPTYEQYF.

This clonotype appeared a single time. The V and J genes are TRBV10-3 and TRBJ1-5; no definite D call. V lost 3 bases and J lost 11, with 20 bases in between. Germline-derived CDR1 and CDR2 are ENHRY and SYGVKD. This CDR3 region has 15 residues. The CDR3 nucleotides read TGTGCCATCAGTGATGGGGATGTCAAGCAATCAGCCCAGCATTTT. It specifies CAISDGDVKQSAQHF.

The chain carries TRBV20-1 and TRBJ2-7, with TRBD2 matching over 9 bases. Trimming at V came to 1 base and at J to 3 bases, leaving 4 bases not matched to a gene. The CDR3 extends over 14 amino acids. Germline loops: CDR1 DFQATT, CDR2 SNEGSKA (reference sequence). This CDR3 is CSARASSGVYEQYF. For the CDR3, the DNA is TGCAGTGCTAGAGCTTCTAGCGGGGTCTACGAGCAGTACTTC.